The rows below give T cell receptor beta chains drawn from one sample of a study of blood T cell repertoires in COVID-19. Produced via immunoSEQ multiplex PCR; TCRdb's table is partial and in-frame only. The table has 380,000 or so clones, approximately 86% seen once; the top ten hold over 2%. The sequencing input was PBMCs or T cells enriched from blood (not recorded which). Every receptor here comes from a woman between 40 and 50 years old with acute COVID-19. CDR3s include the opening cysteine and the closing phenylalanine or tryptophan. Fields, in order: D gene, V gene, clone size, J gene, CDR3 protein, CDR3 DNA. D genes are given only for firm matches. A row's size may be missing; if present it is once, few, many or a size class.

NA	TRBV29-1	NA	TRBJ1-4	CSALGQAREKLFF	TGCAGCGCTTTGGGGCAGGCACGTGAAAAACTGTTTTTT
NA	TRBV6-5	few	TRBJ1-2	CASSYGQVYGYTF	TGTGCCAGCAGTTACGGGCAGGTATATGGCTACACCTTC
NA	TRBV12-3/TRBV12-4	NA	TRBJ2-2	CASTTQGTGELFF	TGTGCCAGCACGACCCAGGGAACCGGGGAGCTGTTTTTT
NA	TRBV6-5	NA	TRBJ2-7	CASSYRDKAYEQYF	TGTGCCAGCAGTTACCGGGACAAAGCCTACGAGCAGTACTTC
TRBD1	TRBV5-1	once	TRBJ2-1	CASSLATGVNEQFF	TGCGCCAGCAGCTTGGCGACAGGGGTCAATGAGCAGTTCTTC
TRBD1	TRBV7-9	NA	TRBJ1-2	CASTLTGTGYGYTF	TGTGCCAGCACCCTTACCGGGACAGGCTATGGCTACACCTTC
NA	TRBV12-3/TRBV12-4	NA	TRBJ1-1	CASSLGENTEAFF	TGTGCCAGCAGTTTAGGAGAGAACACTGAAGCTTTCTTT
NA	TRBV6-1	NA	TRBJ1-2	CASSEARGVGYTF	TGTGCCAGCAGTGAAGCGCGGGGGGTCGGCTACACCTTC
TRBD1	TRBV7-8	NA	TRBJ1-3	CASSLDRSAGNTIYF	TGTGCCAGCAGCTTGGACAGGAGCGCTGGAAACACCATATATTTT
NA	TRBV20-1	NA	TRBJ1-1	CSALQAEAFF	TGCAGTGCCCTGCAGGCTGAAGCTTTCTTT
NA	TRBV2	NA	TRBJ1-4	CASSQLKGVGEKLFF	TGTGCCAGCTCCCAATTAAAAGGGGTGGGTGAAAAACTGTTTTTT
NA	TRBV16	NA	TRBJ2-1	CASLLDLSYNEQFF	TGTGCCAGTCTCCTAGACCTCTCCTACAATGAGCAGTTCTTC
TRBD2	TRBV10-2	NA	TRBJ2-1	CASQPLGGESYNEQFF	TGCGCCAGCCAACCCCTCGGGGGGGAATCCTACAATGAGCAGTTCTTC
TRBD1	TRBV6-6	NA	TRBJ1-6	CASSLRQGLPLHF	TGTGCCAGCAGTCTTAGACAGGGGTTACCCCTCCACTTT
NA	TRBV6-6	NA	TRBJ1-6	CASSYSLGEPSPLHF	TGTGCCAGCAGTTACTCGCTGGGCGAACCTTCACCCCTCCACTTT
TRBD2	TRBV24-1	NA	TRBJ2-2	CATSDFWRGANTGELFF	TGTGCCACCAGTGATTTCTGGCGGGGGGCGAACACCGGGGAGCTGTTTTTT
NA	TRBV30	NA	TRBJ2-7	CAWSRIEGNEQYF	TGTGCCTGGAGCCGTATTGAGGGTAACGAGCAGTACTTC
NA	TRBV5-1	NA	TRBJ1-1	CASSLKTGMWNTEAFF	TGCGCCAGCAGCTTGAAAACAGGTATGTGGAACACTGAAGCTTTCTTT
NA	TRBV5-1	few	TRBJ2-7	CASSLEGQGSEQYF	TGCGCCAGCAGCTTGGAGGGGCAGGGGAGCGAGCAGTACTTC
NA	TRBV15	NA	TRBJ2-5	CATSRDRLQETQYF	TGTGCCACCAGCAGAGATCGACTGCAAGAGACCCAGTACTTC
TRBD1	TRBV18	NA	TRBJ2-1	CASSPSGGVYNEQFF	TGTGCCAGCTCACCATCAGGGGGCGTCTACAATGAGCAGTTCTTC
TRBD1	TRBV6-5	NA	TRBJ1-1	CASRPGQGWNTEAFF	TGTGCCAGCAGGCCGGGACAGGGGTGGAACACTGAAGCTTTCTTT
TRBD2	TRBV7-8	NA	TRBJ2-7	CASSQSRTSASYEQYF	TGTGCCAGCAGCCAAAGTCGAACTAGCGCCTCCTACGAGCAGTACTTC
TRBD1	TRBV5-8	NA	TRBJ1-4	CASSLGSTGGRGEKLFF	TGTGCCAGCAGCTTGGGCTCCACAGGGGGCAGGGGTGAAAAACTGTTTTTT
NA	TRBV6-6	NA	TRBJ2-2	CASLSNTGELFF	TGTGCCAGCCTATCGAACACCGGGGAGCTGTTTTTT
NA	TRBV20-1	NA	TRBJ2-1	CSASSREQSTNEQFF	TGCAGTGCTAGTAGCCGGGAGCAATCAACCAATGAGCAGTTCTTC
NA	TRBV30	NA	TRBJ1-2	CAWSVPLGGTSYGYTF	TGTGCCTGGAGTGTACCATTAGGAGGCACTAGCTATGGCTACACCTTC
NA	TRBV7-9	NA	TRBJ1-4	CASSFGTYNEKLFF	TGTGCCAGCAGCTTCGGGACATATAATGAAAAACTGTTTTTT
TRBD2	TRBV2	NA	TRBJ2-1	CASIRRLAGGIDLSYNEQFF	TGTGCCAGCATTAGGCGGCTAGCGGGGGGGATAGACCTCTCCTACAATGAGCAGTTCTTC
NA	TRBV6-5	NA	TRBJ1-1	CASSSLGGGNTEAFF	TGTGCCAGCTCATCATTAGGCGGAGGGAACACTGAAGCTTTCTTT
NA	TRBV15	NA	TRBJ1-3	CATSFRGSGNTIYF	TGTGCCACCAGCTTCAGGGGCTCTGGAAACACCATATATTTT
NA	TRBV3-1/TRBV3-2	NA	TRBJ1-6	CASSQTASYNSPLHF	TGTGCCAGCAGCCAGACAGCAAGCTATAATTCACCCCTCCACTTT
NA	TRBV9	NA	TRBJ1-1	CASSVGRGRNTEAFF	TGTGCCAGCAGCGTAGGTAGGGGGAGGAACACTGAAGCTTTCTTT
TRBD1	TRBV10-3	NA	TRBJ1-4	CAISDSSQGSNEKLFF	TGTGCCATCAGTGATTCGTCACAGGGGTCTAATGAAAAACTGTTTTTT
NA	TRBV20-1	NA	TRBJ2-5	CSAKTEDTQYF	TGCAGTGCTAAGACAGAAGACACCCAGTACTTC
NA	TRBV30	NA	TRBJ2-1	CAWSPSSYNEQFF	TGTGCCTGGAGTCCGAGCTCCTACAATGAGCAGTTCTTC
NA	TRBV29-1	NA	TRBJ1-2	CSVEKGGGYTF	TGCAGCGTTGAAAAGGGAGGTGGCTACACCTTC
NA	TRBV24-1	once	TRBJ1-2	CATSSGDYGYTF	TGTGCCACCTCCTCAGGGGACTATGGCTACACCTTC
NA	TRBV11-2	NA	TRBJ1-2	CASSSVFRSYTF	TGTGCCAGCAGCTCAGTATTCAGGAGCTACACCTTC
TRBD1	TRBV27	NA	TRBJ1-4	CASRRDRGSTNEKLFF	TGTGCCAGCAGAAGGGACAGGGGGTCAACTAATGAAAAACTGTTTTTT
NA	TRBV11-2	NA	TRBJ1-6	CASSLEGGSPLHF	TGTGCCAGCAGCTTAGAAGGAGGTTCACCCCTCCACTTT
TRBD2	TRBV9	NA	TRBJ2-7	CASSVLAGASYEQYF	TGTGCCAGCAGCGTACTAGCGGGGGCGTCCTACGAGCAGTACTTC
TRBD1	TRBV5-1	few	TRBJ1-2	CASRATTGFSGYTF	TGCGCCAGCAGGGCGACGACAGGGTTCTCTGGCTACACCTTC
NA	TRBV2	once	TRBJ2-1	CASTQASYNEQFF	TGTGCCAGCACCCAGGCTTCCTACAATGAGCAGTTCTTC
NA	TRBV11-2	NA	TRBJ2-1	CASSLGTVILQGNEQFF	TGTGCCAGCAGCTTAGGGACAGTCATCCTCCAGGGCAATGAGCAGTTCTTC
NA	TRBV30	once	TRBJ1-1	CAWSVLGRMNTEAFF	TGTGCCTGGAGTGTACTGGGCAGGATGAACACTGAAGCTTTCTTT
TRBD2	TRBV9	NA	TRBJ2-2	CASSMGLAGINTGELFF	TGTGCCAGCAGCATGGGACTAGCGGGCATCAACACCGGGGAGCTGTTTTTT
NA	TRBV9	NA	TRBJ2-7	CASSVNPGPSYEQYF	TGTGCCAGCAGTGTAAATCCTGGCCCCTCCTACGAGCAGTACTTC
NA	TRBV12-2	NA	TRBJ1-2	CASRFGTVYGYTF	TGTGCAAGTCGCTTCGGGACAGTCTATGGCTACACCTTC
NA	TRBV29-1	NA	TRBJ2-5	CSVRFSANQETQYF	TGCAGCGTTCGCTTTAGCGCCAACCAAGAGACCCAGTACTTC
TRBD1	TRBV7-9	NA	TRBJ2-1	CASSPLGRDRGYNEQFF	TGTGCCAGCAGCCCTTTAGGAAGGGACAGGGGATACAATGAGCAGTTCTTC
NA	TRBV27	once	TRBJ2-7	CASSLRDTSYEQYF	TGTGCCAGCAGTTTAAGGGACACCTCCTACGAGCAGTACTTC
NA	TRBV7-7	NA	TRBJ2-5	CASSLMAKETQYF	TGTGCCAGCAGCTTAATGGCCAAAGAGACCCAGTACTTC
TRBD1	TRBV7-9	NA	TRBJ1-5	CASSLDRAVQPQHF	TGTGCCAGCAGCTTGGACAGGGCCGTTCAGCCCCAGCATTTT